This TCR beta chain was captured in a study of cytomegalovirus exposure and HLA in healthy donors. The trim removed 5 bases at V and 0 bases at J, leaving 6 bases unmatched. Germline CDR1 SGHTS, CDR2 YDEGEE. CDR3 size: 15 residues. The PCR employed 60 Vbeta primers together with 13 Jbeta primers. Using immunoSEQ multiplex PCR, the repertoire was profiled, and TCRdb retains in-frame clones only, with some absent. The sample records some 150,000 clones, approximately 8.9% being singletons. This clone has only a few counts. Sequences were obtained from PBMCs. This chain links TRBV5-8 with TRBJ1-2, with TRBD1 identical over 8 bases. The receptor was isolated from a woman in her thirties or forties in good health and CMV-seropositive. The CDR3 nucleotides read TGTGCCAGCAGTGGACAGGGACCTTCTAACTATGGCTACACCTTC. Its translation: CASSGQGPSNYGYTF.